The 14 T cell receptor beta chains given below trace back to one sample, sequenced in a study of blood T cell repertoires in COVID-19. Libraries were prepared by immunoSEQ multiplex PCR; TCRdb keeps only in-frame clonotypes and omits some of them. The data show 130,000 to 150,000 clones, around four fifths seen once. Sequencing was carried out using peripheral blood. These receptors were taken from a middle-aged woman with active or convalescent COVID-19.

The chain links TRBV9 to TRBJ2-3; 8 bases align to TRBD2. Germline CDR1 and CDR2: SGDLS and YYNGEE. The CDR3 extends over 16 amino acids. V shed 3 bases and J 2 bases; nucleotides not matched to a gene: 8. CDR3 in DNA: TGTGCCAGCAGCGCATTCCCGGGACTAGACACAGATACGCAGTATTTT. It codes for CASSAFPGLDTDTQYF.

This clone was found once. The chain employs TRBV9 and TRBJ1-1, with TRBD1 identical over 7 bases. The CDR3 runs 16 residues. V lost 3 bases and J lost 4; bases outside the gene matches: 12. Per germline, CDR1 SGDLS and CDR2 YYNGEE. The CDR3 sequence: CASSERSGDSPTEAFF. The CDR3 coding sequence is TGTGCCAGCAGCGAAAGATCGGGGGACAGTCCCACTGAAGCTTTCTTT.

The V gene is TRBV7-2, the J gene TRBJ1-5, with 7 bases lining up with TRBD1. Unmatched junction bases numbered 7, after V lost 5 bases and J lost 9 bases. Germline lookup yields CDR1 SGHTA and CDR2 FQGNSA. The length of the CDR3 is 13 residues. DNA for the CDR3: TGTGCCAGCAGCGGAGAAGGGGGCCGGCCCCAGCATTTT. It is translated as CASSGEGGRPQHF.

CDR3 coding DNA: TGTGCCAGCAGGACACCTAGCAATCAGCCCCAGCATTTT. The encoded protein is CASRTPSNQPQHF. This chain links TRBV6-5 with TRBJ1-5; no clear D. V was shortened by 6 bases and J by 0 bases, with 6 bases between the two germline ends. This CDR3 region has 13 residues. Germline assignment: CDR1 MNHEY and CDR2 SVGAGI.

The V and J genes are TRBV28 and TRBJ1-5, with D uncertain. The V end lost 4 bases, the J end lost 10 bases, and 11 bases lay between the germline ends. This CDR3 has 12 residues. CDR1 is MDHEN and CDR2 is SYDVKM in the germline V gene. CDR3 nucleotide sequence: TGTGCCAGCAGTTCCTCAGGAAAACCCCAGCATTTT. This codes for CASSSSGKPQHF.

The J gene is TRBJ2-6, the V gene TRBV18, with D possibly TRBD1 on 5 matching bases. This CDR3 is 15 amino acids long. Trimming pared 3 bases from V and 0 bases from J, leaving 6 bases between. Germline CDR1 reads KGHSH; CDR2 reads LQKENI. The CDR3 DNA reads TGTGCCAGCTCACCGCAGGGCTCTGGGGCCAACGTCCTGACTTTC. This encodes CASSPQGSGANVLTF.

The chain combines TRBV12-3 or TRBV12-4 with TRBJ2-1; the D gene is possibly TRBD2 (6 bases). The CDR3 has 13 amino acids. Between the trimmed V and J ends, which lost 7 bases and 7 bases, there was a span of 14 bases. CDR3 bases: TGTGCCAGCACCCATTGGGGAGGAAATGAGCAGTTCTTC. Translated: CASTHWGGNEQFF.

The chain couples TRBV10-1 to TRBJ2-3; 11 positions match TRBD1. V was clipped by 11 bases and J by 4 bases; unmatched bases: 8. Looked up from germline, CDR1 is WNHNN and CDR2 is SYGVQD (reference sequence). The CDR3 length is 14 residues. CDR3 DNA sequence: TGCGCCTCGCAACCGGGACAGGGGGCAGATACGCAGTATTTT. Its protein product is CASQPGQGADTQYF.

This clone was seen a few times. V is TRBV9 and J is TRBJ1-1; TRBD1 might be the D (5 bases). CDR1 is SGDLS and CDR2 is YYNGEE in the germline V gene. V dropped 4 bases and J dropped 0 bases, with 7 bases sitting between them. The CDR3 consists of 13 residues. The CDR3 region is CASSLQVNTEAFF. For the CDR3, the DNA is TGTGCCAGCAGCTTACAGGTGAACACTGAAGCTTTCTTT.

The chain is built from TRBV5-5 and TRBJ2-7; 7 positions match TRBD1. Trimming removed 7 bases from V and 3 bases from J; junction bases left unmatched: 10. CDR3 size: 14 residues. Germline values: CDR1 SGHKS, CDR2 YYEKEE (reference sequence). This chain's CDR3 is CASRDRAVYYEQYF. As DNA, the CDR3 is TGTGCCAGCCGCGACAGGGCCGTGTACTACGAGCAGTACTTC.

The chain employs TRBV7-2 and TRBJ2-5; TRBD2 matches 11 bases. The germline V gene has CDR1 SGHTA and CDR2 FQGNSA. V was pared by 0 bases and J by 7 bases, with 7 bases of the junction left unmatched. The CDR3 is 16 amino acids. The DNA of the CDR3 is TGTGCCAGCAGCTTAGCCGGGACTAGCGGTTTGGGGACCCAGTACTTC. Protein: CASSLAGTSGLGTQYF.

The rearrangement uses TRBV19 and TRBJ1-2, with TRBD1 identical over 9 bases. CDR1 is LNHDA and CDR2 is SQIVND in the germline V gene (reference sequence). CDR3 size: 16 residues. Trimming cost V 4 bases and J 2 bases; bases outside gene matches: 8. The CDR3 protein is CASSRGQGSQNYGYTF. Here the CDR3 DNA reads TGTGCCAGTAGTAGAGGACAGGGGTCCCAAAACTATGGCTACACCTTC.

This chain uses TRBV7-9 with TRBJ1-6; 7 bases align to TRBD1. The CDR3 spans 15 residues. Germline V gene data show CDR1 as SEHNR and CDR2 as FQNEAQ (reference sequence). J lost 10 bases, V lost 5 bases, and 11 bases had no gene match. The CDR3 protein is CASSPRQGVYSPLHF. CDR3 bases: TGTGCCAGCAGCCCCCGGCAGGGGGTATACTCACCCCTCCACTTT.

The rearrangement joins TRBV28 to TRBJ1-1; TRBD1 agrees at 7 bases. There are 15 residues in the CDR3. CDR1 is MDHEN and CDR2 is SYDVKM in the germline V gene. With V trimmed by 2 bases and J by 0 bases, 3 bases remained unmatched. The chain's CDR3 is CASSLRQGMNTEAFF. The CDR3 DNA is TGTGCCAGCAGTTTAAGACAGGGCATGAACACTGAAGCTTTCTTT.